This T cell receptor (beta chain) was identified in a study of cytomegalovirus exposure and HLA in healthy donors. 13 Jbeta primers and 60 Vbeta primers were used for the PCR. Repertoires were generated with immunoSEQ multiplex PCR, while TCRdb's copy carries only in-frame clones and drops some. The data hold 60,000 to 95,000 clones, with about 81% observed a single time. Study-level points and caveats: Immune exposure data for these donors was limited to CMV serostatus. Reportedly, fewer N-insertions than the approximately 700-donor mean appeared in an Asian-associated ancestry cluster in a later analysis.

V shed 7 bases and J 7 bases; nucleotides not matched to a gene: 11. CDR3 size: 15 residues. Germline CDR1 MNHEY, CDR2 SVGAGI. About this clone: The antigen remains unidentified.

The receptor comes from a woman aged 40 to 50 in good health and CMV-seropositive. The specimen sequenced was PBMCs. This rearrangement joins TRBV6-5 to TRBJ2-1; 9 nucleotides match TRBD1. Written as DNA, the CDR3 is TGTGCCAGCACCCGACCGGGACAGGGAAGGAATGAGCAGTTCTTC. It encodes CASTRPGQGRNEQFF.